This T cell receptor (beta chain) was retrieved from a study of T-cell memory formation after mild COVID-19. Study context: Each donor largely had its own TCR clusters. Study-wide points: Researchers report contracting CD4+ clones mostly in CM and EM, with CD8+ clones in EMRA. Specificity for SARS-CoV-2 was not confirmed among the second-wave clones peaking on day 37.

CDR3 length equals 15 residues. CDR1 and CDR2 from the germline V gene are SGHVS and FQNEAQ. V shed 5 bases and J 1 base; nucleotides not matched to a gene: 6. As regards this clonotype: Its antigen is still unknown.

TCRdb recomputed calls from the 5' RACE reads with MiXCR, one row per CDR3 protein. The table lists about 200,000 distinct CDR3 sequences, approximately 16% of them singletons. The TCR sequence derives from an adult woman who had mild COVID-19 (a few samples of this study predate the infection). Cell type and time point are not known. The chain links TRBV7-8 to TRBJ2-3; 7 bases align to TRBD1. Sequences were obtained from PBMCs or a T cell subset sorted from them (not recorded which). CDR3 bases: TGTGCCAGCAGCCCGACTCAGGGGGGCACAGATACGCAGTATTTT. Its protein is CASSPTQGGTDTQYF.